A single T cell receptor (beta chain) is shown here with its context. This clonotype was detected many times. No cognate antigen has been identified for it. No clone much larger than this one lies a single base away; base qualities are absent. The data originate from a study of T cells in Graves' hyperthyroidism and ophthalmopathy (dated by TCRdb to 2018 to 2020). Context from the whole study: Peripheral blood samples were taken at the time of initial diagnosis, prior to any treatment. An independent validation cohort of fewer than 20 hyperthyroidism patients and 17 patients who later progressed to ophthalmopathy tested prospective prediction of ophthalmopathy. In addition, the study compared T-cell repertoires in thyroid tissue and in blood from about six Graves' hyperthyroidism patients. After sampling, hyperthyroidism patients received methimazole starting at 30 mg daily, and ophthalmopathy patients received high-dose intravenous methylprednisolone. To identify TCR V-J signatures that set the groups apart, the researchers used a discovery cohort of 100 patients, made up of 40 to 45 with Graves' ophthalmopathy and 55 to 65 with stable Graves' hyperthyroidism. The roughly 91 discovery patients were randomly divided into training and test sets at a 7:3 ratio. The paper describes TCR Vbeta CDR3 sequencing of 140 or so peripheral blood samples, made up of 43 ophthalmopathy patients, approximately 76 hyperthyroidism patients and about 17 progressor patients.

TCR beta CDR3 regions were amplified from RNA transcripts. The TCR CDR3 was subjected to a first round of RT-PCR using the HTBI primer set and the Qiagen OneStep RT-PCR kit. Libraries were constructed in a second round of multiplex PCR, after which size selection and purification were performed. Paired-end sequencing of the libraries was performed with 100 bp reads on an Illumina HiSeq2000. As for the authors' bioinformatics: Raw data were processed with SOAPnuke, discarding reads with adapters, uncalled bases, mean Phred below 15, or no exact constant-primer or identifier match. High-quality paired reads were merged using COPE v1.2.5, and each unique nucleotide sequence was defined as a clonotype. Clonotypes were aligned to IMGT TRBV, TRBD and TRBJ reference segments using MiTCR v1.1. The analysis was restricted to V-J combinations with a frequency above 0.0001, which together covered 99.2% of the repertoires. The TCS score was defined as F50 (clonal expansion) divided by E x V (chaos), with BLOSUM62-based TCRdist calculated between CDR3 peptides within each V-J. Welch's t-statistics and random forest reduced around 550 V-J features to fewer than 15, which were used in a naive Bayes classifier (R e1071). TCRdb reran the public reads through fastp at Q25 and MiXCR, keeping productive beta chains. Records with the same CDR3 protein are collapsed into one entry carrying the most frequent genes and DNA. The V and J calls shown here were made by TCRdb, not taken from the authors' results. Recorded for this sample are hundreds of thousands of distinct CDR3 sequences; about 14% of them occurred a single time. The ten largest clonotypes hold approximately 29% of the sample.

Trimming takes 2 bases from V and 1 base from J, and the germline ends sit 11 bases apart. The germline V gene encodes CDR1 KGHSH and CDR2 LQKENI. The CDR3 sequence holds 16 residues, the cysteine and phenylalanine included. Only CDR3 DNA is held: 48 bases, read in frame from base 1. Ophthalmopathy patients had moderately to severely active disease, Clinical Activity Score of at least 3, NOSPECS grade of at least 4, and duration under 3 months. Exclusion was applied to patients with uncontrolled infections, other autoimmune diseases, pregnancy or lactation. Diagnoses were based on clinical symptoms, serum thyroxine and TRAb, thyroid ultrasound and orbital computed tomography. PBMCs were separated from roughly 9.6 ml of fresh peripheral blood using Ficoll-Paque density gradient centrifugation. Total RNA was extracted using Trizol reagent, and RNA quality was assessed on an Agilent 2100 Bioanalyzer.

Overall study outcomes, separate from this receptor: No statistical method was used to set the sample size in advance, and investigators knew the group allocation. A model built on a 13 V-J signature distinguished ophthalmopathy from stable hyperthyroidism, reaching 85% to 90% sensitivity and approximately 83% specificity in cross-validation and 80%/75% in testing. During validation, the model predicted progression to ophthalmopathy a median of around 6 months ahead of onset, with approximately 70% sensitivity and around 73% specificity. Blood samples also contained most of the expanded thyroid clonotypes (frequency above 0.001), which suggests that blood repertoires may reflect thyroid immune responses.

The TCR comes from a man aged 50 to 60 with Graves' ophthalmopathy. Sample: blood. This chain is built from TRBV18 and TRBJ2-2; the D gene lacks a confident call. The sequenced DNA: TGTGCCAGCTCACCAGCGGAGACGGGGAACACCGGGGAGCTGTTTTTT. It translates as CASSPAETGNTGELFF. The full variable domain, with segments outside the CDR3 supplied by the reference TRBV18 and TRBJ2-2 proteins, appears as NAGVMQNPRHLVRRRGQEARLRCSPMKGHSHVYWYRQLPEEGLKFMVYLQKENIIDESGMPKERFSAEFPKEGPSILRIQQVVRGDSAAYFCASSPAETGNTGELFFGEGSRLTVL.